This TCR beta chain comes out of a study of CD8 T cells in ankylosing spondylitis. Study-level results: Disease-linked clones, CD8+, were relatively rare in peripheral blood. Typical of ankylosing spondylitis blood, it appeared, was a TCR beta motif of eight highly homologous variants. In ankylosing spondylitis patients, matched synovial fluid reportedly showed significant enrichment of disease-linked clones.

Remarks on this clonotype: Its target is not known.

The ends lost 3 bases at V and 5 bases at J; junction bases unmatched: 4. CDR1 is SEHNR, CDR2 FQNEAQ, per germline (reference sequence). The CDR3 length is 14 residues. In making TCR beta libraries, quantitative 5'-RACE with molecular barcodes was used. MiXCR, applied by TCRdb to the 5' RACE reads, yields one record per CDR3 protein. This table has 450,000 or so distinct CDR3 sequences, approximately 26% appearing once. The chain employs TRBV7-9 and TRBJ1-2; TRBD1 aligns across 9 bases. The TCR originated in a male donor with ankylosing spondylitis. Sequenced sample: blood, either unsorted or a sorted T cell fraction (not recorded which). CDR3 nucleotides: TGTGCCAGCAGCTTTCGGACAGGGGAGTATGGCTACACCTTC. This codes for CASSFRTGEYGYTF. Using reference TRBV7-9 and TRBJ1-2 for the parts outside the CDR3, the full variable domain is DTGVSQNPRHKITKRGQNVTFRCDPISEHNRLYWYRQTLGQGPEFLTYFQNEAQLEKSRLLSDRFSAERPKGSFSTLEIQRTEQGDSAMYLCASSFRTGEYGYTFGSGTRLTVV.